This T cell receptor (beta chain) is drawn from a study of cytomegalovirus exposure and HLA in healthy donors. A word on this clone: Its antigen is unidentified.

The PCR employed 60 Vbeta primers together with 13 Jbeta primers. The repertoire was sequenced with immunoSEQ multiplex PCR; TCRdb's copy has only in-frame clones and lacks some. The repertoire holds approximately 150,000 clones, with about 80% as singletons. Study-level findings and limits: Cytomegalovirus association was assigned to about 150 TCR beta chains. Prior analysis indicated that the majority of TCR beta V segments exhibited productivity approximately 90% or approximately 30% of the time. Highly shared variants forming one cluster were likely a sequencing artifact.

Germline V lookup: CDR1 SGHNT, CDR2 YENEEA. The CDR3 is 14 amino acids. J was trimmed by 1 base and V by 4 bases; bases with no gene match: 3. This receptor was obtained from a woman in her 30s in good health and CMV-seropositive. The specimen sequenced was PBMCs. This chain joins TRBV11-3 and TRBJ1-1; 7 bases match TRBD1. The CDR3 spells CASSSGQPNTEAFF. The CDR3 DNA is TGTGCCAGCAGCTCGGGACAGCCGAACACTGAAGCTTTCTTT.